This TCR beta chain comes out of a study of blood T cell repertoires in COVID-19. Overall study context: Sites in the United States, Italy and Spain provided acute and convalescent COVID-19 samples. T cells, B-cell-depleted T cells, or PBMCs provided the cDNA or gDNA that served as material.

The CDR3 contains 13 residues. In germline, CDR1 is GTSNPN, CDR2 SVGIG (reference sequence). V lost 0 bases and J lost 9, with 12 bases in between. Per the authors' pipeline: Cell counts per sample came from amplifying reference gene primers. Repertoires were generated with immunoSEQ multiplex PCR, while TCRdb's copy carries only in-frame clones and drops some. The DNA gave D and trimming, while V, J and clone size come from that table. The table lists under 200,000 clones, about four fifths of them singletons. The J gene is TRBJ2-1, the V gene TRBV30; D perhaps matches TRBD1 (5 bases). Material: peripheral blood. The origin of this receptor is a man between 65 and 85 years old with active or convalescent COVID-19. The CDR3 DNA reads as TGTGCCTGGAGTGTACGCAGGGTTTCTGAGCAGTTCTTC. Residues: CAWSVRRVSEQFF.